The 17 T cell receptor beta chains listed next were all sequenced from one sample in a study of neoadjuvant nivolumab and ipilimumab in lung cancer. The table came from immunoSEQ multiplex PCR; TCRdb's copy has only in-frame clones and leaves some out. The sample holds around 30,000 clones, nearly 85% seen once. The sample consisted of tumor tissue, taken after neoadjuvant nivolumab, alone or with ipilimumab, at or shortly before surgery. These receptors originate from an adult with non-small cell lung cancer.

The chain links TRBV29-1 to TRBJ2-5; D unresolved. The CDR3 totals 12 residues. Germline lookup yields CDR1 SQVTM and CDR2 ANQGSEA. V lost 8 bases to trimming and J lost 3 bases, with 13 bases between them. The CDR3 here is CSLSSPKETQYF. The DNA for the CDR3 is TGCAGCCTGTCTTCGCCAAAAGAGACCCAGTACTTC.

The chain has TRBV2 and TRBJ2-2; D ambiguous. V gave up 4 bases and J gave up 0 bases, with 0 bases separating them. CDR3 length: 12 residues. The germline gives CDR1 SNHLY, CDR2 FYNNEI. CDR3 nucleotides: TGTGCCAGCAGTGCGAACACCGGGGAGCTGTTTTTT. Encoded protein: CASSANTGELFF.

J is TRBJ2-5 and V is TRBV18; D ambiguous. The CDR3 runs to 17 residues. Germline values: CDR1 KGHSH, CDR2 LQKENI. Between the trimmed V and J ends, which lost 6 bases and 1 base, there was a span of 21 bases. CDR3 coding DNA: TGTGCCAGCTCCCCGACTTTCGACTCGACCGTCCAAGAGACCCAGTACTTC. This codes for CASSPTFDSTVQETQYF. The whole variable domain, remainder taken from reference TRBV18 and TRBJ2-5, is NAGVMQNPRHLVRRRGQEARLRCSPMKGHSHVYWYRQLPEEGLKFMVYLQKENIIDESGMPKERFSAEFPKEGPSILRIQQVVRGDSAAYFCASSPTFDSTVQETQYFGPGTRLLVL.

The chain uses TRBV15 and TRBJ2-5; TRBD1 matches 7 bases. CDR1 and CDR2 (germline): LNHNV, YYDKDF (reference sequence). Germline trimming cut 3 bases from V and 5 bases from J; bases unmatched to any gene: 12. There are 16 residues in the CDR3. The CDR3 DNA is TGTGCCACCAGCAGTTGGGTGGGGACAGCGGTGGAGACCCAGTACTTC. Residues: CATSSWVGTAVETQYF.

This clone was detected once. The chain combines TRBV5-1 with TRBJ2-1, with TRBD1 matching over 8 bases. CDR1 is SGHRS and CDR2 is YFSETQ in the germline V gene. The V segment lost 6 bases and the J segment 6 bases; nucleotides outside the gene matches: 8. The CDR3 has 14 amino acids. The CDR3 region has the DNA TGCGCCAGCAAAGGACAGGGAGTTGTCAATGAGCAGTTCTTC. The encoded protein is CASKGQGVVNEQFF.

V and J are TRBV7-2 and TRBJ2-7; 9 bases match TRBD2. Germline V CDR1 and CDR2: SGHTA, FQGNSA. V shed 2 bases and J 3 bases; nucleotides not matched to a gene: 5. The CDR3 covers 15 residues. The CDR3 here is CASSLLAGYVYEQYF. The CDR3 DNA reads TGTGCCAGCAGCTTACTAGCGGGGTACGTCTACGAGCAGTACTTC. Full variable domain (missing parts from reference TRBV7-2 and TRBJ2-7): GAGVSQSPSNKVTEKGKDVELRCDPISGHTALYWYRQSLGQGLEFLIYFQGNSAPDKSGLPSDRFSAERTGGSVSTLTIQRTQQEDSAVYLCASSLLAGYVYEQYFGPGTRLTVT.

CDR3 region: CASSYPDGDGYTF. The CDR3 DNA follows: TGTGCCAGCAGTTACCCGGACGGCGATGGCTACACCTTC. The chain is built from TRBV6-5 and TRBJ1-2; D is undetermined. Germline CDR1 reads MNHEY; CDR2 reads SVGAGI. This CDR3 spans 13 amino acids. The V end was cut by 2 bases, the J end by 6 bases, with 10 bases between.

This clone was seen only a few times. The rearrangement joins TRBV7-9 to TRBJ1-5, with D unclear. The V gene's germline CDR1 is SEHNR and CDR2 FQNEAQ (reference sequence). V lost 5 bases and J 3 bases, leaving 11 bases between the germline ends. The CDR3 runs 14 residues. In DNA form, the CDR3 reads TGTGCCAGCAGCGGAAACAGCGACAATCAGCCCCAGCATTTT. It specifies CASSGNSDNQPQHF.

The chain carries TRBV7-2 and TRBJ2-1; D possibly matches TRBD1 or TRBD2 (5 bases each). V was clipped by 7 bases and J by 4 bases, with 17 bases between them. Germline assignment: CDR1 SGHTA and CDR2 FQGNSA. The CDR3 extends over 15 amino acids. The CDR3 loop reads CASIQRGGRYNEQFF. CDR3 nucleotide sequence: TGTGCCAGCATCCAGAGGGGCGGCCGGTACAATGAGCAGTTCTTC.

The chain couples TRBV29-1 to TRBJ2-2; 8 nucleotides align to TRBD1. This CDR3 is built from 13 residues. V was pared by 7 bases and J by 3 bases, with 4 bases of the junction left unmatched. CDR1 is SQVTM, CDR2 ANQGSEA, per germline. The CDR3 is CSELQGDTGELFF. The CDR3 DNA reads as TGCAGCGAGCTACAGGGGGACACCGGGGAGCTGTTTTTT.

The chain has TRBV19 and TRBJ1-5, with D possibly being TRBD1 (6 bases). Germline V gives CDR1 LNHDA, CDR2 SQIVND (reference sequence). The CDR3 loop spans 13 amino acids. V was pared by 8 bases and J by 7 bases, with 15 bases between. In nucleotides, the CDR3 is TGTGCCAGTGGACACAGGGCGGACCAGCCCCAGCATTTT. This sequence encodes CASGHRADQPQHF.

The J gene is TRBJ1-5, the V gene TRBV6-5, with D maybe TRBD1 (5 bases). CDR3 length: 14 amino acids. The germline CDR1 and CDR2 sequences are MNHEY and SVGAGI. The V gene lost 6 bases and the J gene lost 0 bases, with 9 bases spanning the gap. CDR3 loop: CASSIDSSNQPQHF. In DNA, the CDR3 is TGTGCCAGCAGCATAGACAGTAGCAATCAGCCCCAGCATTTT.

The chain is built from TRBV7-2 and TRBJ2-4, with 8 bases aligning to TRBD1. Germline assignment: CDR1 SGHTA and CDR2 FQGNSA. The CDR3 length is 16 residues. V lost 2 bases and J lost 1; bases outside the gene matches: 4. The CDR3: CASSLRDRTAKNIQYF. In DNA, the CDR3 is TGTGCCAGCAGCTTAAGGGACAGGACGGCCAAAAACATTCAGTACTTC.

This chain joins TRBV5-1 and TRBJ1-4; possibly TRBD1 for D (5 bases). This CDR3 is built from 15 residues. V lost 5 bases to trimming and J lost 8 bases, with 19 bases between them. Germline V gene sequence: CDR1 SGHRS, CDR2 YFSETQ. CDR3 DNA sequence: TGCGCCAGCAGAAAACTCGGGACCCAAGGGGAAAAACTGTTTTTT. Translated: CASRKLGTQGEKLFF.

The CDR3 nucleotides are TGTGCCATCAGGGAGACAGGGGAGAAAGAGACCCAGTACTTC. Translated, it gives CAIRETGEKETQYF. The rearrangement joins TRBV10-3 to TRBJ2-5; 8 bases are a match to TRBD1. J lost 3 bases, V lost 6 bases, and 6 bases had no gene match. The germline V gene has CDR1 ENHRY and CDR2 SYGVKD. CDR3 length: 14 residues.

This chain's CDR3 is CASTTGAGGTEAFF. The CDR3 DNA follows: TGTGCCAGCACCACGGGGGCGGGCGGCACTGAAGCTTTCTTT. J is TRBJ1-1 and V is TRBV6-1; D possibly corresponds to TRBD1 (6 bases). This CDR3 has 14 residues. Trimming shortened V by 7 bases and J by 4 bases, and 16 bases separated the two germline ends. CDR1 is MNHNS, CDR2 SASEGT, per germline.

V and J are TRBV14 and TRBJ1-1, with D unresolved. The CDR3 loop spans 13 amino acids. The germline V gene has CDR1 SGHDN and CDR2 FVKESK. Trimming pared 1 base from V and 7 bases from J, leaving 10 bases between. The CDR3 coding sequence is TGTGCCAGCAGCCAAGTGAGGGAAGGTGAAGCTTTCTTT. This codes for CASSQVREGEAFF.